This is a list of T cell receptor beta chains from one sample in a study of a mutant IDH1 vaccine in newly diagnosed glioma. The assay was immunoSEQ multiplex PCR, and TCRdb's table has in-frame clones only and misses some. The data contain approximately 88,000 clones, around four fifths of them seen just once; the ten biggest clones take up less than 8.5%. The specimen comprised PBMCs, sampled from a glioma patient treated with radiotherapy, temozolomide or both. The receptors here all came from a man aged 40-55 years with glioma. The CDR3 runs from the conserved cysteine through the conserved F or W.

>TRBV19|13
CASSPQGFDEQFF
>TRBV5-1|13
CASSQDRAAEQYF
>TRBV30|14
CAWRIWGMGYGYTF
>TRBV6-5|11
CASRQGTEAFF
>TRBV7-8|17
CASSLAPSDAWGVEQYF
>TRBV4-3|18
CASSQGRTGTVNTGELFF
>TRBV27|17
CASSLYPSQGPQETQYF
>TRBV10-3|15
CAISSGTANTGELFF
>TRBV5-1|16
CASHRPTSGYTGELFF
>TRBV19|15
CASSIGLADSYEQYF
>TRBV5-8|19
CASSPAAGPRGLAKNIQYF
>TRBV2|15
CASSEGRGGNQPQHF
>TRBV6-5|12
CASSPGMGEQFF
>TRBV9|16
CASSAELAGGKDTQYF
>TRBV9|13
CASSVGQGYGYTF
>TRBV7-6|16
CASSLGVGGNREKLFF
>TRBV5-1|15
CASSHAGPSTDTQYF
>TRBV7-7|15
CASSPQGSFGDEQFF
>TRBV5-5|16
CASSREGRVSGNTIYF
>TRBV6-1|14
CASSGGGLNYGYTF
>TRBV9|15
CASSVDDRVDGGYTF
>TRBV4-3|17
CASSQDRGDRGTDTQYF
>TRBV5-4|15
CASTIGTSGKYEQYF
>TRBV6-1|12
CASDGRTDTQYF
>TRBV19|14
CASSISNANYGYTF
>TRBV10-3|17
CAISDYVREPSGNTIYF
>TRBV5-4|16
CASSLDWSISDNEQFF
>TRBV30|11
CAWSETYEQYF
>TRBV4-3|18
CASSQDPPRSFPYNEQFF
>TRBV15|16
CATSRGVRDSTGGYTF
>TRBV5-4|15
CASSLVRMKGTEAFF
>TRBV30|16
CAWSPRWGSSGNTIYF
>TRBV7-3|13
CASSPQGYTEAFF
>TRBV5-1|13
CASSGSGAYEQYF
>TRBV7-9|13
CASSLGRDGELFF
>TRBV5-5|15
CASSLGGISNQPQHF
>TRBV27|17
CASSLSGWGQGSTEAFF
>TRBV9|14
CASSVGQANTEAFF
>TRBV7-2|14
CASSPSWGSTEAFF
>TRBV9|16
CASSHPLAGSYNEQFF